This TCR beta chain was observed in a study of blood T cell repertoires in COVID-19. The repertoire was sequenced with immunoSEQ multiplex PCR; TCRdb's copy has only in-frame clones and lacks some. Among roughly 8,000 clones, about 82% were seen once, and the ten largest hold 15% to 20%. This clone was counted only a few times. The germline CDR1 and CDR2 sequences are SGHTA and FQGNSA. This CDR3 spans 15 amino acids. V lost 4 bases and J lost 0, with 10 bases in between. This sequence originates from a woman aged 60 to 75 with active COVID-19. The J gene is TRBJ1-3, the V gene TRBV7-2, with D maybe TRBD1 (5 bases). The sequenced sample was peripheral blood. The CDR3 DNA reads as TGTGCCAGCAGCTCCGGGGGTTTCTCTGGAAACACCATATATTTT. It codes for CASSSGGFSGNTIYF.